The 2 T cell receptor beta chains below all came from one sample that was sequenced in a study of blood T cells in healthy people across ages. Next came a second PCR, run for about 7 to 12 cycles, which used a sample-barcoded 5' primer along with a J-beta primer mix. TCRdb reprocessed the 5' RACE reads via MiXCR and lists one record per CDR3 protein. Of more than 650,000 distinct CDR3 sequences in the sample, roughly 50% were seen once. Sequenced sample: blood. These receptors were taken from a man aged 80 or over in good health.

This clonotype was observed once. V usage is TRBV2 and J usage is TRBJ2-1; D gene uncertain. Germline CDR1 reads SNHLY; CDR2 reads FYNNEI. This CDR3 comprises 13 residues. Trimming took 0 bases from V and 7 from J, leaving 7 bases between them. The CDR3 bases are TGTGCCAGCAGTGAAGCGCGAATGAATGAGCAGTTCTTC. It is translated as CASSEARMNEQFF. Full variable domain (rest looked up from reference TRBV2 and TRBJ2-1): EPEVTQTPSHQVTQMGQEVILRCVPISNHLYFYWYRQILGQKVEFLVSFYNNEISEKSEIFDDQFSVERPDGSNFTLKIRSTKLEDSAMYFCASSEARMNEQFFGPGTRLTVL.

V gene TRBV24-1 combines with J gene TRBJ2-5; TRBD2 matches 11 bases. CDR1 is KGHDR, CDR2 SFDVKD, per germline. With V trimmed by 2 bases and J by 11 bases, 12 bases remained unmatched. The CDR3 is made up of 16 amino acids. Here the CDR3 reads CATSDSGLAVFNEQYF. Written as DNA, the CDR3 is TGTGCCACCAGTGATTCGGGACTAGCGGTTTTCAATGAGCAGTACTTC.